A single sample gave rise to the 11 T cell receptor beta chains below, sequenced in a study of cytomegalovirus exposure and HLA in healthy donors. Clones were read by immunoSEQ multiplex PCR, and TCRdb kept only the in-frame ones, dropping some. Here the sample spans about 150,000 clones, around four fifths being singletons. What was sequenced was PBMCs. These receptor sequences come from a man younger than 45 in good health and CMV-seropositive.

The chain employs TRBV6-5 and TRBJ2-7; D is undetermined. Germline-derived CDR1 and CDR2 are MNHEY and SVGAGI. Trimming removed 5 bases from V and 1 base from J, with 9 bases in between. The CDR3 extends over 13 amino acids. Written as DNA, the CDR3 is TGTGCCAGCAGTATCCCCGGGTCCTACGAGCAGTACTTC. This encodes CASSIPGSYEQYF.

This CDR3 reads CASSTRGQGGTQYF. The DNA for the CDR3 is TGTGCCAGTAGCACCCGGGGACAGGGAGGGACCCAGTACTTC. The chain combines TRBV19 with TRBJ2-5, with TRBD1 matching over 9 bases. Germline V gene lookup returns CDR1 LNHDA and CDR2 SQIVND (reference sequence). V gave up 6 bases and J gave up 7 bases; unmatched junction bases: 9. CDR3 length: 14 residues.

The genes are TRBV5-5 and TRBJ1-5, with 7 bases fitting TRBD1. The CDR3 has 15 amino acids. The ends lost 0 bases at V and 2 bases at J; junction bases unmatched: 2. CDR1 and CDR2 (germline): SGHKS, YYEKEE (reference sequence). The CDR3 DNA reads TGTGCCAGCAGCTTGGAAGGGGGCCGCAATCAGCCCCAGCATTTT. Its translation: CASSLEGGRNQPQHF.

This clone was observed a single time. The V and J genes are TRBV7-3 and TRBJ2-3, with 9 bases matching TRBD2. Germline CDR1 reads SGHTA; CDR2 reads FQGTGA. Trimming at V came to 4 bases and at J to 3 bases, leaving 8 bases not matched to a gene. This CDR3 has 16 amino acids. CDR3 loop: CASSSLQAGGTDTQYF. The CDR3 region has the DNA TGTGCCAGCAGCTCACTACAAGCGGGGGGTACAGATACGCAGTATTTT.

This clone was picked up one time. This chain joins TRBV4-3 and TRBJ1-4; 7 nucleotides agree with TRBD1. In germline, CDR1 is LGHNA, CDR2 YSLEER. V was clipped by 0 bases and J by 7 bases; unmatched bases: 8. CDR3 size: 16 residues. CDR3 in amino acids: CASSQDPRQGGEKLFF. The CDR3 DNA reads as TGCGCCAGCAGCCAAGATCCCCGGCAGGGGGGTGAAAAACTGTTTTTT.

This chain connects TRBV9 to TRBJ2-1; 13 nucleotides match TRBD2. The V gene's germline CDR1 is SGDLS and CDR2 YYNGEE. J lost 7 bases, V lost 0 bases, and 10 bases had no gene match. The CDR3 consists of 18 residues. This CDR3 reads CASSVDGTSGTPGNEQFF. DNA of the CDR3: TGTGCCAGCAGCGTAGATGGGACTAGCGGGACCCCGGGGAATGAGCAGTTCTTC.

The table lists this clone with a few counts. CDR3 protein: CASSPEGGKYTF. CDR3 DNA: TGTGCCAGCTCACCCGAAGGGGGCAAATACACCTTC. This chain links TRBV18 with TRBJ1-2; 7 bases map to TRBD1. Germline V gene sequence: CDR1 KGHSH, CDR2 LQKENI. Losses at the gene ends were 3 bases for V and 11 bases for J; bases not matched to a gene: 6. CDR3 size: 12 residues.

The rearrangement joins TRBV2 to TRBJ1-5; 9 bases are shared with TRBD1. CDR3 size: 15 residues. Germline V CDR1 and CDR2: SNHLY, FYNNEI. J was trimmed by 5 bases and V by 5 bases; bases with no gene match: 7. In DNA form, the CDR3 reads TGTGCCAGCAGTCGATTAACAGGGGGCTATCAGCCCCAGCATTTT. Protein sequence: CASSRLTGGYQPQHF.

The V call is TRBV5-1, the J call TRBJ1-1; D possibly corresponds to TRBD1 (6 bases). Germline assignment: CDR1 SGHRS and CDR2 YFSETQ. This CDR3 is built from 13 residues. V lost 2 bases and J lost 6, with 11 bases in between. CDR3 sequence (DNA): TGCGCCAGCAGCTTAACCAACAGGGCTGAAGCTTTCTTT. Encoded protein: CASSLTNRAEAFF.

This clone was counted only a few times. V is TRBV7-2 and J is TRBJ1-2; no reliable D call. Trimming shortened V by 2 bases and J by 7 bases, and 11 bases separated the two germline ends. The CDR3 has 13 residues. CDR1 and CDR2 (germline): SGHTA, FQGNSA. The CDR3 bases are TGTGCCAGCAGCTTAAACCCGGTTAGTGGCTACACCTTC. As protein: CASSLNPVSGYTF.

The chain has TRBV14 and TRBJ2-7; possible D gene TRBD2, 5 bases. The CDR3 spans 13 residues. The germline V gene encodes CDR1 SGHDN and CDR2 FVKESK. The V gene lost 4 bases and the J gene lost 1 base, with 8 bases spanning the gap. This CDR3 reads CASSPRASYEQYF. The DNA for the CDR3 is TGTGCCAGCAGCCCGAGGGCTTCCTACGAGCAGTACTTC.